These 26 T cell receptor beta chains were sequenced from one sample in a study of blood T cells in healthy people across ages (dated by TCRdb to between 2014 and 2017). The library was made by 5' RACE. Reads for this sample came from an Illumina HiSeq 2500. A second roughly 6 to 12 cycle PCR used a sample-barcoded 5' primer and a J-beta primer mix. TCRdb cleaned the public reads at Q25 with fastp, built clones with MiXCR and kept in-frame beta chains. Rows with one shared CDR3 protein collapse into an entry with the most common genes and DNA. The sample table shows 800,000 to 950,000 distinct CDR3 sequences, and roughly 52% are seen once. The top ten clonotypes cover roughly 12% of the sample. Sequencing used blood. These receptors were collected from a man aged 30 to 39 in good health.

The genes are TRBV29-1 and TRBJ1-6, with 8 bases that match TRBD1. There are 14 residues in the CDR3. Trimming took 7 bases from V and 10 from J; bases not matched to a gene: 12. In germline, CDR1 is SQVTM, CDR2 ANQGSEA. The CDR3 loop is CSATTGAGESPLHF. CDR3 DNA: TGCAGCGCCACGACAGGGGCAGGGGAGTCACCCCTCCACTTT.

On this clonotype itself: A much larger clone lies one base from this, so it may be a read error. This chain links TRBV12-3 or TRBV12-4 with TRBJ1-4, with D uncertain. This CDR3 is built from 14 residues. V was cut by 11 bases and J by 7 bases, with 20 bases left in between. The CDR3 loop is CAGGSPLPGEKLFF. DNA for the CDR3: TGTGCCGGCGGGTCACCCCTGCCAGGTGAAAAACTGTTTTTT.

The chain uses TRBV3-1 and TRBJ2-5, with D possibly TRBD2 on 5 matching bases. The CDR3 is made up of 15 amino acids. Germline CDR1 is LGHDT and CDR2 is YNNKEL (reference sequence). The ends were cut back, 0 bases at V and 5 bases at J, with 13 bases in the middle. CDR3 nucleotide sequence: TGTGCCAGCAGCCAAGATCTAGCTAGGGTGGAGACCCAGTACTTC. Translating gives CASSQDLARVETQYF.

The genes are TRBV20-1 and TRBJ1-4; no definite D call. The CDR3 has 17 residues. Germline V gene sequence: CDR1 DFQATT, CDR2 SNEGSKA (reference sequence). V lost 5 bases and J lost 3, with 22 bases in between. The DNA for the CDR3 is TGCAGTGCTTATAGAGAGGCCGGGAGGGTTCCTAATGAAAAACTGTTTTTT. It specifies CSAYREAGRVPNEKLFF.

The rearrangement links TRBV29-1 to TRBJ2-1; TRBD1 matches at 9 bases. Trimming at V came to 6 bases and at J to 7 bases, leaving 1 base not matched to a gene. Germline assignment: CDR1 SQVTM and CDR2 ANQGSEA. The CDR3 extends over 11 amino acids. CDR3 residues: CSVDRGNEQFF. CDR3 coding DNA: TGCAGCGTGGACAGGGGAAATGAGCAGTTCTTC.

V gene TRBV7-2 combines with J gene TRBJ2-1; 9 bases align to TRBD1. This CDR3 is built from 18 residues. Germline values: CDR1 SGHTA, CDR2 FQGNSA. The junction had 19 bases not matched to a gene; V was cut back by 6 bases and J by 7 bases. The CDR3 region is CASRPQGGGTGLWNEQFF. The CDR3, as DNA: TGTGCCAGCAGGCCCCAGGGGGGGGGGACAGGGCTTTGGAATGAGCAGTTCTTC.

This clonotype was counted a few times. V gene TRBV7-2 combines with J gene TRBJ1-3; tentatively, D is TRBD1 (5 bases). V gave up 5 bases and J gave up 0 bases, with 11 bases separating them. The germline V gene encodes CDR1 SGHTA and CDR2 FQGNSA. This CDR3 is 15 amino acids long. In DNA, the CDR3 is TGTGCCAGCAGCCCGCATGGGGGCTCTGGAAACACCATATATTTT. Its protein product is CASSPHGGSGNTIYF.

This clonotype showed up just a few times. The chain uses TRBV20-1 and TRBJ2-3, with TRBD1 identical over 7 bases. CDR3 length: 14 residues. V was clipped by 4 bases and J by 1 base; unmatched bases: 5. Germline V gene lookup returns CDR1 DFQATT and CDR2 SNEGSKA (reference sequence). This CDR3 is CSAIRDRGTDTQYF. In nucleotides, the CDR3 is TGCAGTGCTATCCGGGACAGAGGCACAGATACGCAGTATTTT.

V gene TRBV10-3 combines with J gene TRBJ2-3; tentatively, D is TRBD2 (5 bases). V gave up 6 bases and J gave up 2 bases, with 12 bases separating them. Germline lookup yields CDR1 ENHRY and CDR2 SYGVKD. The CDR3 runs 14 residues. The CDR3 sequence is CAISPSKITDTQYF. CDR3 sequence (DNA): TGTGCCATCAGCCCTAGCAAAATCACAGATACGCAGTATTTT.

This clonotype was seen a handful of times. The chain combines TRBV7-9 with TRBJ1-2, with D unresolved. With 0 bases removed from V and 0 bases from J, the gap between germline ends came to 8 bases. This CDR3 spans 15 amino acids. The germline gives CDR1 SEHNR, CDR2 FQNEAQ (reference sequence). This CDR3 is CASSLAAGANYGYTF. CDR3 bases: TGTGCCAGCAGCTTAGCGGCGGGCGCTAACTATGGCTACACCTTC.

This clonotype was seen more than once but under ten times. The CDR3 DNA sequence: TGTGCCAGCAGTCCAGGGACAGGTGGTAGCACAGATACGCAGTATTTT. Residues: CASSPGTGGSTDTQYF. The chain uses TRBV12-3 or TRBV12-4 and TRBJ2-3; TRBD1 matches 8 bases. This CDR3 comprises 16 residues. Trimming at V came to 5 bases and at J to 0 bases, leaving 7 bases not matched to a gene.

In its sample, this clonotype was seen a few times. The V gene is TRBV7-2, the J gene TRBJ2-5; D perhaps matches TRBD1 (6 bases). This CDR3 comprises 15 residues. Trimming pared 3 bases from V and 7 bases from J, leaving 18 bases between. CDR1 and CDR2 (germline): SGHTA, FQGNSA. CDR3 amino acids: CASSFPTGSRVTQYF. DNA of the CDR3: TGTGCCAGCAGCTTTCCGACAGGATCCCGTGTGACCCAGTACTTC.

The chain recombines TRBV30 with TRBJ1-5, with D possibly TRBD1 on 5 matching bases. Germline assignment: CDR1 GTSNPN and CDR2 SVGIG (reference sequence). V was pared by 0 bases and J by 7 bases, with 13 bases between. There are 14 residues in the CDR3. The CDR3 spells CAWSVLQGGQPQHF. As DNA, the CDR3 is TGTGCCTGGAGTGTATTGCAGGGTGGCCAGCCCCAGCATTTT. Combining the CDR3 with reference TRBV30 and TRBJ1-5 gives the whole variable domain SQTIHQWPATLVQPVGSPLSLECTVEGTSNPNLYWYRQAAGRGLQLLFYSVGIGQISSEVPQNLSASRPQDRQFILSSKKLLLSDSGFYLCAWSVLQGGQPQHFGDGTRLSIL.

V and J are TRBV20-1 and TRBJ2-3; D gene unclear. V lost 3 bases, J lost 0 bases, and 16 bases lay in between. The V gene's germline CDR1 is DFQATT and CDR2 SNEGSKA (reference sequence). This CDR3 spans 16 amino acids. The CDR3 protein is CSASPSRRPSTDTQYF. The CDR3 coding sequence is TGCAGTGCTAGCCCCAGCAGGCGTCCTAGCACAGATACGCAGTATTTT.

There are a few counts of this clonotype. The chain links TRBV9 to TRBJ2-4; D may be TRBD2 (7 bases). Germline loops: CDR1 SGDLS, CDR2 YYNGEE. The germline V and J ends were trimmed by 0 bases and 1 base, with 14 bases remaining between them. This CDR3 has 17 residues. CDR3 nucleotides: TGTGCCAGCAGCGTAGGGGGAGGGGGGGTGGCCAAAAACATTCAGTACTTC. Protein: CASSVGGGGVAKNIQYF.

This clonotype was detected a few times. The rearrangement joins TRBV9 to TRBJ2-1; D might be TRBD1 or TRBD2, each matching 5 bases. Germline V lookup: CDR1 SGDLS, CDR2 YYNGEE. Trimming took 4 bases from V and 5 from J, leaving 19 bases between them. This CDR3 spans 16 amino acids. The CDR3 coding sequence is TGTGCCAGCAGCCTCAAGGGGACCCCCCCTGACAATGAGCAGTTCTTC. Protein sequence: CASSLKGTPPDNEQFF.

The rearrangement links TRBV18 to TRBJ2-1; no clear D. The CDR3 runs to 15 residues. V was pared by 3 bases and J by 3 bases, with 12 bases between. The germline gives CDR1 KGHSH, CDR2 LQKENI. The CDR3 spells CASSPQATYYNEQFF. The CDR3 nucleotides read TGTGCCAGCTCACCGCAGGCCACCTACTACAATGAGCAGTTCTTC.

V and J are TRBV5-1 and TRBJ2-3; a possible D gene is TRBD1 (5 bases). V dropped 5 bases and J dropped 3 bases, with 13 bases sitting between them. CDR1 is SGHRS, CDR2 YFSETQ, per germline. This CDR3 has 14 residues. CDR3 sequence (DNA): TGCGCCAGCAGTCGAGACAGACAAACAGATACGCAGTATTTT. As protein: CASSRDRQTDTQYF.

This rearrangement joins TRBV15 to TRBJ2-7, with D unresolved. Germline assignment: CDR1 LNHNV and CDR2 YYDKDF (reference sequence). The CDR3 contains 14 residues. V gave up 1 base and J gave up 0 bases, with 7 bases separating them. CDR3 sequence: CATSRVVGSYEQYF. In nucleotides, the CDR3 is TGTGCCACCAGCAGAGTCGTAGGCTCCTACGAGCAGTACTTC.

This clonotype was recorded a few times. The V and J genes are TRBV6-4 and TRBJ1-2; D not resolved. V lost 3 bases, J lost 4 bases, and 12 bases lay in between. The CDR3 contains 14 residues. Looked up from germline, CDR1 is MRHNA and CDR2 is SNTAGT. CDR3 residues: CASSEAATAYGYTF. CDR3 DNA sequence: TGTGCCAGCAGTGAGGCCGCAACGGCCTATGGCTACACCTTC.

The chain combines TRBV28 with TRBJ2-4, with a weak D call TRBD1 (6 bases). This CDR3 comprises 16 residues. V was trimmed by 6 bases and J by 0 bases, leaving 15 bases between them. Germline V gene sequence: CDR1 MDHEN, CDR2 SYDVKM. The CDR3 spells CASSLQGSIAKNIQYF. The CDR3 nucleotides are TGTGCCAGCAGCCTCCAGGGGTCAATAGCCAAAAACATTCAGTACTTC.

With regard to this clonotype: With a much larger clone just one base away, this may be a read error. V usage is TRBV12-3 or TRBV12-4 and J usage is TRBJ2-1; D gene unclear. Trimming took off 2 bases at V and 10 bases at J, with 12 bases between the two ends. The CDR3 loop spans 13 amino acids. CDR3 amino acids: CASSLPGPYEQFF. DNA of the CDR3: TGTGCCAGCAGTTTACCAGGTCCCTACGAGCAGTTCTTC.

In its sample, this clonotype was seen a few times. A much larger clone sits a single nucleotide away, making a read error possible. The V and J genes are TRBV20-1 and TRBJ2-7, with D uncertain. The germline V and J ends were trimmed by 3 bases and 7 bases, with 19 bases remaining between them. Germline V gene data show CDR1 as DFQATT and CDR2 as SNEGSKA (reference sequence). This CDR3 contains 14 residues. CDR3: CSASKRPSYNEQYF. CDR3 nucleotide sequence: TGCAGTGCTAGTAAACGGCCCTCCTACAATGAGCAGTACTTC.

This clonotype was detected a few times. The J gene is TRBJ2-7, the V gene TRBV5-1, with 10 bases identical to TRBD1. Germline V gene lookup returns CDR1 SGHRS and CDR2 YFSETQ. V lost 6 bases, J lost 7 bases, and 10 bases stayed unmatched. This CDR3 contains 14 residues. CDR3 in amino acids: CASTNDRGLGEQYF. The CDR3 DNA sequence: TGCGCCAGCACCAATGACAGGGGGCTTGGGGAGCAGTACTTC.

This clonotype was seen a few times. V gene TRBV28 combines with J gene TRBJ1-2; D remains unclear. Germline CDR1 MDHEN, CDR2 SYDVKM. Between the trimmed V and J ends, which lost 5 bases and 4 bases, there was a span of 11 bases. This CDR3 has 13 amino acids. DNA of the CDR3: TGTGCCAGCAGTCCACCCCGATCCTATGGCTACACCTTC. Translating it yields CASSPPRSYGYTF.

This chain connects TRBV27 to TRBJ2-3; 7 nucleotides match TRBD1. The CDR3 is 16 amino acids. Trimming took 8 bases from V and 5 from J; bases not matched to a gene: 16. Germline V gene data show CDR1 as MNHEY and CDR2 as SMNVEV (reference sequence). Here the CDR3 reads CASPTELTGLGDTQYF. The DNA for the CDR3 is TGTGCCAGCCCCACAGAACTGACAGGGCTCGGAGATACGCAGTATTTT.